This record concerns one TCR beta chain sequence. Its target is unknown. This sample was included in a study of a mutant IDH1 vaccine in newly diagnosed glioma. For the study at large: Treatment recipients were about 60% male and about 40% female, and their mean age was about 39 years. General study points: Vaccine-induced immune responses were detected in roughly 93% of patients. Pseudoprogression showed no apparent link to changes in top peripheral T cell clonotypes.

This CDR3 is 15 amino acids long. Trimming took 3 bases from V and 0 from J, leaving 9 bases between them. Germline loops: CDR1 SGHRS, CDR2 YFSETQ. This sample's time point: week 47, end of study. All doses held 300 ug of mutant IDH1 20-mer peptide, with topical imiquimod. The repertoire was sequenced with immunoSEQ multiplex PCR; TCRdb's copy has only in-frame clones and lacks some. The data contain 31,000 or so clones, 84% of them singletons. The sample here was PBMCs, taken from a glioma patient whose treatment included an IDH1 peptide vaccine. The chain combines TRBV5-1 with TRBJ2-2; no clear D. The TCR originated in a young man with glioma. The CDR3 loop is CASSSYNPNTGELFF. The CDR3 DNA follows: TGCGCCAGCAGCTCCTACAATCCGAACACCGGGGAGCTGTTTTTT.